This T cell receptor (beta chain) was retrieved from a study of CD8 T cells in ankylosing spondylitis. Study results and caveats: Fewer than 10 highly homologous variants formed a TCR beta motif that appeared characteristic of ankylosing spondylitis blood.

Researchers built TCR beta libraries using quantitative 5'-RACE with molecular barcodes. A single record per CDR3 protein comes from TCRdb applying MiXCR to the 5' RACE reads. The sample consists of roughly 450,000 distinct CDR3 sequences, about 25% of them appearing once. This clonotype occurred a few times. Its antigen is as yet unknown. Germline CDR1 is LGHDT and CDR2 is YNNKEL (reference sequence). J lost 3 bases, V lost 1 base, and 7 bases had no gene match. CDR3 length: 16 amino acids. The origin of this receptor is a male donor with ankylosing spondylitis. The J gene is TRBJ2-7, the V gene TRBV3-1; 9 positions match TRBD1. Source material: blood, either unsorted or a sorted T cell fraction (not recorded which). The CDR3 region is CASSQGPGGQGYEQYF. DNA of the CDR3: TGTGCCAGCAGCCAAGGTCCGGGGGGACAGGGCTACGAGCAGTACTTC.